Listed here are 32 T cell receptor beta chains from one sample, sequenced in a study of Tregs in tolerant kidney transplant recipients. Produced via immunoSEQ multiplex PCR; TCRdb's table is partial and in-frame only. The sample shows 70,000 to 95,000 clones, 91% of them seen only once. Sequencing used Tregs from blood, obtained before the transplant. The origin of the receptors is a human donor who received a combined kidney and bone marrow transplant.

The chain couples TRBV21-1 to TRBJ1-4; TRBD1, the table's D call, was not compared with the DNA. TRBV21-1 constitutes a pseudogene. The CDR3 is made up of 15 amino acids. The CDR3 DNA follows: TGTGCCAGCAGCAAAGGGGCTGGTCCTAATGAAAAACTGTTTTTT. It is translated as CASSKGAGPNEKLFF.

This CDR3 reads CASSIEGSREQYF. The CDR3 DNA is TGTGCCAGTAGTATAGAGGGTTCGCGCGAGCAGTACTTC. This chain joins TRBV19 and TRBJ2-7; unclear D gene. CDR3 length equals 13 residues. V gave up 0 bases and J gave up 6 bases, with 9 bases separating them. CDR1 is LNHDA, CDR2 SQIVND, per germline (reference sequence).

This chain links TRBV18 with TRBJ2-2; weak D call: TRBD2 (6 bases). The CDR3 is made up of 13 amino acids. Germline CDR1 and CDR2: KGHSH and LQKENI. Trimming stripped 5 bases from V and 5 bases from J, with 9 bases between. The CDR3: CASSSSGTGELFF. CDR3 nucleotides: TGTGCCAGCTCATCCAGCGGGACCGGGGAGCTGTTTTTT.

This chain joins TRBV4-1 and TRBJ2-5, with D uncertain. The CDR3 extends over 13 amino acids. The germline V gene has CDR1 MGHRA and CDR2 YSYEKL. V dropped 0 bases and J dropped 7 bases, with 9 bases sitting between them. CDR3: CASSQEPVGTQYF. In DNA, the CDR3 is TGCGCCAGCAGCCAAGAACCGGTTGGGACCCAGTACTTC.

The chain carries TRBV19 and TRBJ1-5; D gene uncertain. V gave up 7 bases and J gave up 0 bases, with 13 bases separating them. The germline V gene has CDR1 LNHDA and CDR2 SQIVND (reference sequence). This CDR3 is built from 15 residues. CDR3 loop: CASNPTSYSNQPQHF. In DNA form, the CDR3 reads TGTGCCAGTAACCCGACATCCTATAGCAATCAGCCCCAGCATTTT.

The chain carries TRBV28 and TRBJ1-4; 8 positions match TRBD1. V lost 8 bases to trimming and J lost 0 bases; unmatched junction nucleotides: 14. Germline V gene lookup returns CDR1 MDHEN and CDR2 SYDVKM. The CDR3 length is 18 residues. CDR3 sequence (DNA): TGTGCCAGCCAACGTTCTTACGGACAGGGAACAACTAATGAAAAACTGTTTTTT. Residues: CASQRSYGQGTTNEKLFF.

J is TRBJ1-3 and V is TRBV4-2; D unresolved. The V and J ends lost 0 bases and 2 bases respectively, with 5 bases between them. The CDR3 loop spans 14 amino acids. Germline assignment: CDR1 LGHNA and CDR2 YNFKEQ. The CDR3 bases are TGTGCCAGCAGCCAAGAGGGCGCTGGAAACACCATATATTTT. Protein: CASSQEGAGNTIYF.

The chain's CDR3 is CASSTGGSYEQYF. The CDR3 nucleotides are TGTGCCAGTAGTACAGGGGGCTCCTACGAGCAGTACTTC. The chain joins TRBV19 to TRBJ2-7, with 7 bases fitting TRBD1. V dropped 4 bases and J dropped 0; count of bases not matched to a gene: 0. CDR1 and CDR2 from the germline V gene are LNHDA and SQIVND (reference sequence). The CDR3 is 13 residues long.

The rearrangement links TRBV27 to TRBJ1-5, with a tentative D call TRBD1 (5 bases). V was cut by 5 bases and J by 6 bases, with 14 bases left in between. The CDR3 spans 14 residues. CDR1 MNHEY and CDR2 SMNVEV come from the germline V gene (reference sequence). Here the CDR3 DNA reads TGTGCCAGCAGTACCCTAAGCCAGGGTCAGCCCCAGCATTTT. This translates into CASSTLSQGQPQHF.

This clone was seen a few times. The chain couples TRBV7-9 to TRBJ2-7, with unresolved D. V lost 5 bases, J lost 0 bases, and 5 bases lay in between. CDR1 and CDR2 from the germline V gene are SEHNR and FQNEAQ (reference sequence). The CDR3 length is 12 residues. CDR3 DNA sequence: TGTGCCAGCAGCAGGACCTCCTACGAGCAGTACTTC. Residues: CASSRTSYEQYF.

V is TRBV18 and J is TRBJ2-5; 7 nucleotides match TRBD1. V gave up 3 bases and J gave up 3 bases; unmatched junction bases: 1. The CDR3 contains 13 residues. Germline-derived CDR1 and CDR2 are KGHSH and LQKENI. CDR3 loop: CASSPGTEETQYF. CDR3 coding DNA: TGTGCCAGCTCACCGGGGACAGAAGAGACCCAGTACTTC. Based on the CDR3 plus reference TRBV18 and TRBJ2-5, the full variable domain is NAGVMQNPRHLVRRRGQEARLRCSPMKGHSHVYWYRQLPEEGLKFMVYLQKENIIDESGMPKERFSAEFPKEGPSILRIQQVVRGDSAAYFCASSPGTEETQYFGPGTRLLVL.

This clone showed up just a few times. The V gene is TRBV7-2, the J gene TRBJ2-7, with D unresolved. The CDR3 runs 14 residues. The V gene's germline CDR1 is SGHTA and CDR2 FQGNSA. Trimming shortened V by 0 bases and J by 4 bases, and 10 bases separated the two germline ends. The CDR3 protein is CASSLASSSYEQYF. In DNA, the CDR3 is TGTGCCAGCAGCTTAGCGTCGTCTTCTTACGAGCAGTACTTC.

V gene TRBV5-1 combines with J gene TRBJ2-5; 9 nucleotides line up with TRBD2. Germline V gene lookup returns CDR1 SGHRS and CDR2 YFSETQ. The J segment lost 4 bases and the V segment lost 2 bases, leaving 6 bases of the junction unmatched. The CDR3 is made up of 15 amino acids. The CDR3 region has the DNA TGCGCCAGCAGCTTCCGACTAGCGGTCCCAGAGACCCAGTACTTC. Protein: CASSFRLAVPETQYF.

The CDR3 loop reads CASSQEVLAGRTGELFF. DNA of the CDR3: TGTGCCAGCAGCCAAGAGGTCCTAGCGGGACGGACCGGGGAGCTGTTTTTT. The chain combines TRBV4-2 with TRBJ2-2, with 9 bases lining up with TRBD2. The J segment lost 5 bases and the V segment lost 0 bases, leaving 7 bases of the junction unmatched. The germline gives CDR1 LGHNA, CDR2 YNFKEQ. The CDR3 runs to 17 residues.

The rearrangement links TRBV4-3 to TRBJ2-1; 9 bases align to TRBD2. Germline assignment: CDR1 LGHNA and CDR2 YSLEER. J gave up 2 bases and V 0 bases, and 5 bases lay outside the gene matches. The CDR3 loop spans 17 amino acids. The CDR3 loop reads CASSQDPAGGTYNEQFF. DNA for the CDR3: TGCGCCAGCAGCCAAGACCCAGCGGGAGGAACCTACAATGAGCAGTTCTTC.

V gene TRBV29-1 combines with J gene TRBJ2-1, with 7 bases that match TRBD1. The CDR3 covers 14 residues. V lost 3 bases to trimming and J lost 6 bases; unmatched junction nucleotides: 8. The germline gives CDR1 SQVTM, CDR2 ANQGSEA. The DNA for the CDR3 is TGCAGCGTTGATAGGCAGGGGGAAGGCAATGAGCAGTTCTTC. Amino acids: CSVDRQGEGNEQFF.

The CDR3: CASSLAPGLPNYEQYF. The DNA of the CDR3 is TGTGCCAGCAGCTTAGCCCCGGGACTACCAAACTACGAGCAGTACTTC. The chain links TRBV11-2 to TRBJ2-7; 7 bases line up with TRBD2. The CDR3 has 16 residues. CDR1 is SGHAT and CDR2 is FQNNGV in the germline V gene. Trimming took 1 base from V and 3 from J; bases not matched to a gene: 9.

The V and J genes are TRBV5-4 and TRBJ2-1; D is perhaps TRBD1 (7 bases). Germline CDR1 SGHNT, CDR2 YYREEE (reference sequence). The CDR3 sequence is 15 residues long. The ends were cut back, 3 bases at V and 2 bases at J, with 12 bases in the middle. CDR3 coding DNA: TGTGCCAGCAGCTCCGCGGGACAGACCTACAATGAGCAGTTCTTC. It yields the protein CASSSAGQTYNEQFF.

V gene TRBV2 combines with J gene TRBJ1-5; D is possibly TRBD1 (6 bases). Trimming left V 8 bases short and J 3 bases short, with 14 bases between. From germline, CDR1 is SNHLY and CDR2 FYNNEI. CDR3 length: 14 amino acids. The CDR3 protein is CASSPTGTNQPQHF. In nucleotides, the CDR3 is TGTGCCAGCTCGCCTACAGGGACCAATCAGCCCCAGCATTTT.

This chain joins TRBV7-8 and TRBJ2-7; D possibly matches TRBD1 or TRBD2 (6 bases each). Trimming pared 0 bases from V and 9 bases from J, leaving 15 bases between. The CDR3 loop spans 14 amino acids. Germline values: CDR1 SGHVS, CDR2 FQNEAQ. The CDR3 bases are TGTGCCAGCAGCTTAGCGAGGGGGGTGGCTAGGCAGTACTTC. It yields the protein CASSLARGVARQYF.

V is TRBV5-1 and J is TRBJ1-4, with D possibly TRBD1 on 5 matching bases. The CDR3 runs 16 residues. The germline CDR1 and CDR2 sequences are SGHRS and YFSETQ. The V gene lost 0 bases and the J gene lost 0 bases, with 9 bases spanning the gap. CDR3 in amino acids: CASSLGQTATNEKLFF. CDR3 bases: TGCGCCAGCAGCTTGGGACAGACTGCAACTAATGAAAAACTGTTTTTT.

The gene calls are TRBV2 and TRBJ2-5; D not certain. The CDR3 loop spans 15 amino acids. Germline-derived CDR1 and CDR2 are SNHLY and FYNNEI. Trimming took off 1 base at V and 1 base at J, with 10 bases between the two ends. CDR3 in DNA: TGTGCCAGCAGTGAAGGCGGAATACCCCAAGAGACCCAGTACTTC. Protein: CASSEGGIPQETQYF. Drawing the rest from reference TRBV2 and TRBJ2-5, the complete variable domain is EPEVTQTPSHQVTQMGQEVILRCVPISNHLYFYWYRQILGQKVEFLVSFYNNEISEKSEIFDDQFSVERPDGSNFTLKIRSTKLEDSAMYFCASSEGGIPQETQYFGPGTRLLVL.

This chain connects TRBV28 to TRBJ2-2; 10 bases align to TRBD1. Unmatched junction bases numbered 15, after V lost 10 bases and J lost 7 bases. Germline V CDR1 and CDR2: MDHEN, SYDVKM. The CDR3 runs to 16 residues. The CDR3 sequence is CATFSDRGWLGGELFF. In DNA form, the CDR3 reads TGTGCCACCTTCTCGGACAGGGGGTGGTTAGGCGGGGAGCTGTTTTTT.

This sequence joins TRBV6-1 and TRBJ1-3; D call uncertain. In germline, CDR1 is MNHNS, CDR2 SASEGT. There are 14 residues in the CDR3. V dropped 7 bases and J dropped 2 bases, with 12 bases sitting between them. CDR3 region: CASTLGEPGNTIYF. The DNA of the CDR3 is TGTGCCAGCACCCTGGGCGAACCTGGAAACACCATATATTTT.

The chain uses TRBV5-4 and TRBJ2-1; TRBD1 matches at 7 bases. The germline V gene encodes CDR1 SGHNT and CDR2 YYREEE (reference sequence). V lost 1 base, J lost 4 bases, and 5 bases stayed unmatched. This CDR3 region has 15 residues. In DNA form, the CDR3 reads TGTGCCAGCAGCTTGAGGACAGGCTCGTACAATGAGCAGTTCTTC. Amino acid sequence: CASSLRTGSYNEQFF.

On this clone: The same CDR3 arises from other DNA sequences in this sample as well. The chain joins TRBV21-1 to TRBJ1-5. TRBV21-1 counts as a pseudogene. CDR3 length: 12 amino acids. The CDR3 region has the DNA TGTGCTAGGGGGAGGGGTGAGCAGCCCCAGCATTTT. This codes for CARGRGEQPQHF.

V usage is TRBV5-1 and J usage is TRBJ2-5; a weak D match, TRBD2 (6 bases). This CDR3 has 13 amino acids. Germline V lookup: CDR1 SGHRS, CDR2 YFSETQ. V was clipped by 6 bases and J by 7 bases, with 16 bases between them. CDR3 DNA: TGCGCCAGCACCGAACAGGCCGGGGGGACCCAGTACTTC. Its protein is CASTEQAGGTQYF.

This clone was recorded once. The chain is built from TRBV27 and TRBJ2-5; D is possibly TRBD1 (5 bases). Germline CDR1 is MNHEY and CDR2 is SMNVEV (reference sequence). Trimming stripped 5 bases from V and 5 bases from J, with 18 bases between. The CDR3 is 15 residues long. The CDR3 DNA reads as TGTGCCAGCAGTAAAAACAGGAAAACCGGGGAGACCCAGTACTTC. This gives the protein CASSKNRKTGETQYF.

The J gene is TRBJ2-3, the V gene TRBV29-1; 11 positions agree with TRBD1. CDR1 SQVTM and CDR2 ANQGSEA come from the germline V gene. This CDR3 contains 15 residues. V shed 2 bases and J 5 bases; nucleotides not matched to a gene: 6. The CDR3 protein is CSVEPGQGAGDTQYF. CDR3 in DNA: TGCAGCGTTGAACCTGGACAGGGGGCAGGAGATACGCAGTATTTT.

The chain has TRBV7-2 and TRBJ1-1; 8 bases align to TRBD1. The germline gives CDR1 SGHTA, CDR2 FQGNSA. J was trimmed by 5 bases and V by 3 bases; bases with no gene match: 11. This CDR3 is built from 16 residues. The CDR3 DNA is TGTGCCAGCAGCTTGGTCAGGGGGCGCGGGAGAACTGAAGCTTTCTTT. This gives the protein CASSLVRGRGRTEAFF.

The rearrangement links TRBV7-2 to TRBJ2-2, with D hard to call. V lost 2 bases and J lost 0, with 4 bases in between. Germline lookup yields CDR1 SGHTA and CDR2 FQGNSA. The CDR3 has 14 residues. The CDR3 loop is CASSLQTNTGELFF. In DNA, the CDR3 is TGTGCCAGCAGCTTACAGACGAACACCGGGGAGCTGTTTTTT.

The genes are TRBV7-2 and TRBJ1-3; tentatively, D is TRBD1 (5 bases). CDR1 SGHTA and CDR2 FQGNSA come from the germline V gene. V was clipped by 0 bases and J by 4 bases, with 16 bases between them. The CDR3 covers 17 residues. CDR3 region: CASSLAEKGTSGNTIYF. In DNA, the CDR3 is TGTGCCAGCAGCTTAGCGGAGAAGGGGACGTCAGGAAACACCATATATTTT.